Listed below are T cell receptor beta chains from one sample, sequenced in a study of OX40 agonist ivuxolimab in advanced cancers. The assay was immunoSEQ multiplex PCR, and TCRdb's table has in-frame clones only and misses some. The sample includes fewer than 70,000 clones, roughly 89% seen only once; the top ten take 0.77%. This material consisted of CD4+ or CD8+ T cells sorted from blood, taken in a trial of the OX40 agonist ivuxolimab. The receptors were gathered from an adult with an advanced solid tumor such as melanoma, head and neck, liver or kidney cancer. CDR3s include the opening cysteine and the closing phenylalanine or tryptophan. A D gene is named only where the DNA matches it firmly. For some rows the clone size is stated as once, few or many, or as a class when expanded; others skip it.

abundance	v_gene	j_gene	d_gene	CDR3aa	CDR3nt
-	TRBV11-3	TRBJ2-7	-	CASSLLGGPNEQYF	TGTGCCAGCAGCTTACTGGGGGGCCCCAACGAGCAGTACTTC
-	TRBV6-1	TRBJ1-2	-	CASRPGTATNHGYTF	TGTGCCAGCAGGCCGGGAACCGCAACCAATCATGGCTACACCTTC
-	TRBV6-6	TRBJ1-2	TRBD1	CASSYSGQGNYGYTF	TGTGCCAGCAGTTACTCGGGACAGGGGAACTATGGCTACACCTTC
-	TRBV5-4	TRBJ2-5	TRBD1	CASSIGQVRSRETQYF	TGTGCCAGCAGCATTGGACAGGTTCGGTCGAGAGAGACCCAGTACTTC
-	TRBV28	TRBJ2-3	-	CASGGGSTDTQYF	TGTGCCAGCGGAGGAGGGAGCACAGATACGCAGTATTTT
-	TRBV7-2	TRBJ2-2	-	CASSLPLGRELFF	TGTGCCAGCAGCTTACCCCTCGGAAGGGAGCTGTTTTTT
once	TRBV9	TRBJ2-3	-	CASSEYSRADTQYF	TGTGCCAGCAGCGAGTACTCCCGCGCGGATACGCAGTATTTT
-	TRBV18	TRBJ1-6	-	CASSPTNDNNSPLHF	TGTGCCAGCTCACCAACAAACGATAATAATTCACCCCTCCACTTT
-	TRBV7-2	TRBJ2-1	-	CASSESNNEQFF	TGTGCCAGCAGCGAATCTAACAATGAGCAGTTCTTC
-	TRBV21-1	TRBJ2-1	-	CASSKVVGQEQFF	TGTGCCAGCAGCAAAGTAGTTGGACAGGAGCAGTTCTTC
few	TRBV2	TRBJ1-1	-	CASSSQGATEAFF	TGTGCCAGCAGTTCCCAGGGTGCCACTGAAGCTTTCTTT
-	TRBV6-4	TRBJ2-2	TRBD2	CASSEGLAGTGELFF	TGTGCCAGCAGTGAAGGGCTAGCGGGGACCGGGGAGCTGTTTTTT
-	TRBV19	TRBJ2-5	TRBD1	CASSIDRGTGGLETQYF	TGTGCCAGTAGTATAGATCGAGGGACAGGGGGCCTAGAGACCCAGTACTTC
-	TRBV6-1	TRBJ2-3	-	CASSEQRGDTQYF	TGTGCCAGCAGTGAACAGCGAGGTGATACGCAGTATTTT
-	TRBV30	TRBJ1-6	-	CAGQVSNSPLHF	TGTGCCGGCCAGGTTTCCAATTCACCCCTCCACTTT
-	TRBV14	TRBJ2-7	TRBD1	CASSQDYGTASPIEQYF	TGTGCCAGCAGCCAAGATTACGGGACAGCCTCCCCCATCGAGCAGTACTTC
-	TRBV11-2	TRBJ1-2	-	CASSLAAAGDGYTF	TGTGCCAGCAGCTTAGCGGCGGCAGGTGATGGCTACACCTTC
-	TRBV18	TRBJ1-2	-	CASSPPGYYGYTF	TGCGCCAGCTCACCACCGGGGTACTATGGCTACACCTTC
-	TRBV12-5	TRBJ2-7	TRBD2	CATATITGTSASLNYEQYF	TGTGCTACCGCAACTATAACCGGGACTAGCGCATCTCTTAACTACGAGCAGTACTTC
-	TRBV19	TRBJ1-5	TRBD1	CASSIAGGAQPQHF	TGTGCCAGTAGTATCGCAGGGGGAGCTCAGCCCCAGCATTTT
-	TRBV7-2	TRBJ1-5	-	CASSLGLDPLYSNQPQHF	TGTGCCAGCAGCTTAGGGTTGGACCCTCTATATAGCAATCAGCCCCAGCATTTT
-	TRBV4-2	TRBJ2-2	TRBD2	CASSQVELAGSHTGELFF	TGTGCCAGCAGCCAAGTGGAGCTAGCGGGAAGCCACACCGGGGAGCTGTTTTTT
-	TRBV10-3	TRBJ1-5	TRBD1	CAISVKAGQGVNNQPQHF	TGTGCCATCAGTGTGAAGGCGGGACAGGGGGTCAACAATCAGCCCCAGCATTTT
once	TRBV9	TRBJ2-5	TRBD2	CASSGGDSGRQTQYF	TGTGCCAGCAGCGGCGGGGATAGCGGGAGGCAGACCCAGTACTTC
-	TRBV2	TRBJ1-6	-	CASSRTEARAGSPLHF	TGTGCCAGCAGCCGGACGGAGGCTCGGGCGGGTTCACCCCTCCACTTT
-	TRBV30	TRBJ2-1	TRBD2	CAWSHSGTSAYQSSYNEQFF	TGTGCCTGGAGTCATTCCGGGACTAGCGCCTACCAGAGCTCCTACAATGAGCAGTTCTTC
-	TRBV7-6	TRBJ2-5	-	CASSLGGLQETQYF	TGTGCCAGCAGCTTAGGAGGACTCCAAGAGACCCAGTACTTC
-	TRBV11-2	TRBJ2-2	TRBD2	CASSLGPLAGGGTGELFF	TGTGCCAGCAGCTTAGGGCCGCTAGCGGGGGGAGGAACCGGGGAGCTGTTTTTT
-	TRBV27	TRBJ2-3	TRBD2	CASSPPPRGVSTDTQYF	TGTGCCAGCAGTCCACCCCCGCGGGGGGTTTCCACAGATACGCAGTATTTT
-	TRBV6-6	TRBJ1-4	TRBD1	CATNYGQGPPNEKLFF	TGTGCCACCAATTACGGACAGGGCCCACCTAATGAAAAACTGTTTTTT
-	TRBV5-1	TRBJ1-5	TRBD1	CASSPGQGGRNQPQHF	TGCGCCAGCAGTCCTGGACAGGGTGGACGCAATCAGCCCCAGCATTTT
-	TRBV14	TRBJ2-5	-	CASSRPGAGVRYF	TGTGCCAGCAGCCGGCCTGGGGCGGGTGTTCGGTACTTC
-	TRBV4-3	TRBJ1-1	-	CASSQINNRNTEAFF	TGCGCCAGCAGCCAAATAAACAATCGGAACACTGAAGCTTTCTTT
-	TRBV6-6	TRBJ2-1	-	CASSKMNEQFF	TGTGCCAGCAGTAAAATGAATGAGCAGTTCTTC
-	TRBV9	TRBJ1-6	-	CASSVEASKDSPLHF	TGTGCCAGCAGCGTAGAAGCCAGTAAGGATTCACCCCTCCACTTT
-	TRBV6-6	TRBJ1-2	TRBD1	CASSYTRTGNYGYTF	TGTGCCAGCAGTTACACCCGGACAGGGAACTATGGCTACACCTTC
once	TRBV15	TRBJ2-5	-	CATSRARGETQYF	TGTGCCACCAGCAGAGCCAGAGGAGAGACCCAGTACTTC
-	TRBV2	TRBJ1-5	TRBD1	CASRGQGVEPQHF	TGTGCCAGCAGGGGACAGGGGGTTGAGCCCCAGCATTTT
once	TRBV4-2	TRBJ2-3	-	CASSRSGSRTDTQYF	TGTGCCAGCAGCCGTTCTGGGTCACGCACAGATACGCAGTATTTT
once	TRBV10-3	TRBJ2-7	TRBD1	CATRTDYDRGHEQYF	TGTGCCACCCGGACCGACTACGACAGGGGCCACGAGCAGTACTTC
-	TRBV6-1	TRBJ2-3	TRBD1	CASSLQGAQTQYF	TGTGCCAGCAGTCTACAGGGGGCGCAGACGCAGTATTTT